These T cell receptor beta chains were read from a single sample in a study of control samples from healthy donors and cancer patients. This table comes from immunoSEQ multiplex PCR, and its TCRdb copy is limited to in-frame clones, with some not included. This sample has a few hundred thousand clones; 80% to 95% occur once, and the top ten carry about 6.3%. The sample was PBMCs. These receptors all stem from a man between 40 and 49 years old with head and neck cancer. The CDR3 runs from the conserved cysteine through the conserved F or W. The D gene is left open where the match is weak. Clone size is given for some rows only: seen once, a few or many times, or a class if the clone is expanded.

clone_size | j_call | v_call | d_call | cdr3_aa | cdr3_nt
. | TRBJ2-7 | TRBV2 | . | CASSEEGGMTVGDYEQYF | TGTGCCAGCAGTGAAGAGGGGGGAATGACGGTTGGAGACTACGAGCAGTACTTC
. | TRBJ2-1 | TRBV7-9 | TRBD1 | CASRDRDRGLWGPFF | TGTGCCAGCAGGGACCGGGACAGGGGGCTCTGGGGACCGTTCTTC
. | TRBJ2-3 | TRBV4-3 | . | CASSLNQEGTQYF | TGCGCCAGCAGCCTCAATCAGGAGGGGACGCAGTATTTT
. | TRBJ2-7 | TRBV27 | . | CASSFGSVSSYEQYF | TGTGCCAGCAGTTTTGGTTCAGTGAGCTCCTACGAGCAGTACTTC
. | TRBJ2-7 | TRBV13 | TRBD2 | CASSHRLAGSSYEQYF | TGTGCCAGCAGCCACCGACTAGCGGGGAGCTCCTACGAGCAGTACTTC
. | TRBJ2-2 | TRBV24-1 | . | CATSDLSGASDTGELFF | TGTGCCACCAGTGATTTATCAGGGGCGTCGGACACCGGGGAGCTGTTTTTT
. | TRBJ2-1 | TRBV9 | TRBD2 | CASSGGAGYNEQFF | TGTGCCAGCAGCGGGGGAGCGGGGTACAATGAGCAGTTCTTC
. | TRBJ1-2 | TRBV2 | TRBD1 | CASSVDRGANYGYTF | TGTGCCAGCAGTGTGGACAGGGGAGCTAACTATGGCTACACCTTC
once | TRBJ1-3 | TRBV5-1 | TRBD1 | CASRSLGQAAGNTIYF | TGCGCCAGCAGATCTCTTGGACAGGCGGCTGGAAACACCATATATTTT
. | TRBJ1-2 | TRBV2 | TRBD1 | CASSEVGLGQGVYGYTF | TGTGCCAGCAGTGAAGTAGGGTTGGGACAGGGGGTCTATGGCTACACCTTC
. | TRBJ2-7 | TRBV7-9 | TRBD2 | CASSLASGSPSEQYF | TGTGCCAGCAGCTTAGCTAGCGGGAGTCCCTCCGAGCAGTACTTC
. | TRBJ2-7 | TRBV27 | TRBD2 | CASSLYSGSFYEQYF | TGTGCCAGCAGTTTGTATAGCGGGAGTTTCTACGAGCAGTACTTC
. | TRBJ2-7 | TRBV14 | TRBD1 | CASQNSRTGTYEQYF | TGTGCCAGCCAAAACTCGAGGACAGGGACCTACGAGCAGTACTTC
. | TRBJ2-1 | TRBV19 | . | CASSWGGYNEQFF | TGTGCCAGTAGTTGGGGCGGTTACAATGAGCAGTTCTTC
. | TRBJ2-7 | TRBV18 | . | CASSASVTSYEQYF | TGTGCCAGCTCAGCCAGCGTAACCTCCTACGAGCAGTACTTC
once | TRBJ1-2 | TRBV9 | TRBD1 | CASSTRDSYGYTF | TGTGCCAGCAGCACGCGGGACAGCTATGGCTACACCTTC
. | TRBJ1-1 | TRBV19 | . | CASSIEDLNTEAFF | TGTGCCAGTAGTATTGAAGACCTGAACACTGAAGCTTTCTTT